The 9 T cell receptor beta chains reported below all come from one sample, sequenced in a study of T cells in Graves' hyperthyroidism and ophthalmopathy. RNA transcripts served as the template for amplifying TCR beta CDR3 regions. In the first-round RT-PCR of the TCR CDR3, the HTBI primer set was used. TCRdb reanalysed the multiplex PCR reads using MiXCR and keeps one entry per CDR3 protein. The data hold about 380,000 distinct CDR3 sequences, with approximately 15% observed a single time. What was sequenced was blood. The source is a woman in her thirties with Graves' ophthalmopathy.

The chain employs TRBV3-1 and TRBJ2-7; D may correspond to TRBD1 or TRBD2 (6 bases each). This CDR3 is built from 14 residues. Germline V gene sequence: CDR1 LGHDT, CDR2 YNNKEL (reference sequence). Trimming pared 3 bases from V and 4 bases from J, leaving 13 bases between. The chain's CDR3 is CASSHDRGPYEQYF. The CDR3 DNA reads TGTGCCAGCAGCCATGATCGGGGGCCTTACGAGCAGTACTTC.

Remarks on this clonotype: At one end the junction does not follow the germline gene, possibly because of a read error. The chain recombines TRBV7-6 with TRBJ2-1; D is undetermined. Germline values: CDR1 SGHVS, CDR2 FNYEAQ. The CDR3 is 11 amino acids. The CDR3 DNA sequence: TGTGCCAGCAGCCGTGGCCATGAGCAGTCCTTC. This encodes CASSRGHEQSF.

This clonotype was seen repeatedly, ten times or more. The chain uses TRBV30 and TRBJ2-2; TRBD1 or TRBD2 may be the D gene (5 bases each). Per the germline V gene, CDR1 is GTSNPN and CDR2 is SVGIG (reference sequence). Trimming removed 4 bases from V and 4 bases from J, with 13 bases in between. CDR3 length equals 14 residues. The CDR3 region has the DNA TGTGCCTGGAAAGTGTCGGGGCCCACCGGGGAGCTGTTTTTT. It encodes CAWKVSGPTGELFF.

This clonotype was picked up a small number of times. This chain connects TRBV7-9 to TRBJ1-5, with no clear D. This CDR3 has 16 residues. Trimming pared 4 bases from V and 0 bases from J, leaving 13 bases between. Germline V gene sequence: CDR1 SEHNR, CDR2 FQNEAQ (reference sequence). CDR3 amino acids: CASSSGTTYSNQPQHF. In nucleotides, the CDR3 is TGTGCCAGCAGCTCTGGCACCACTTATAGCAATCAGCCCCAGCATTTT.

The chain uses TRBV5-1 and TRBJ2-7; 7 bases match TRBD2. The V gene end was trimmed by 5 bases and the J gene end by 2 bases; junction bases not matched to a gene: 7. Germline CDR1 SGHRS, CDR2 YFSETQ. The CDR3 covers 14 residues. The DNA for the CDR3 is TGCGCCAGCAGTTCGGGGGACTATCCCTACGAGCAGTACTTC. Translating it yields CASSSGDYPYEQYF.

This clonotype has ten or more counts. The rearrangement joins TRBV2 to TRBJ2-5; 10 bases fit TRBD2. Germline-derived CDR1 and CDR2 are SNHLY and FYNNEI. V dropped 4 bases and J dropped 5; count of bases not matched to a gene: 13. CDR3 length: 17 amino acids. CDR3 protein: CASSGGKLAGRSETQYF. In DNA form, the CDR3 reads TGTGCCAGCAGTGGGGGGAAACTAGCGGGACGGTCGGAGACCCAGTACTTC.

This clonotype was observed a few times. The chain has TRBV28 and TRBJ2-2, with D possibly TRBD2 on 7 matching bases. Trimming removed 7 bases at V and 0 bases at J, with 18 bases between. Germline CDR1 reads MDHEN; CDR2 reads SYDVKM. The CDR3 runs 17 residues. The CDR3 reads CASTTASGGPNTGELFF. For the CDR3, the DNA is TGTGCCAGCACGACCGCCTCGGGGGGCCCGAACACCGGGGAGCTGTTTTTT.

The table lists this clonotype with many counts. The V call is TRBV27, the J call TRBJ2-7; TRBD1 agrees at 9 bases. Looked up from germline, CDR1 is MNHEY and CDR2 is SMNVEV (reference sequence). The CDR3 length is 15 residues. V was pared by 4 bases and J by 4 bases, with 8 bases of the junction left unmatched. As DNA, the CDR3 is TGTGCCAGCAGTTATACCACAGGGGGCTCATACGAGCAGTACTTC. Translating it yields CASSYTTGGSYEQYF.

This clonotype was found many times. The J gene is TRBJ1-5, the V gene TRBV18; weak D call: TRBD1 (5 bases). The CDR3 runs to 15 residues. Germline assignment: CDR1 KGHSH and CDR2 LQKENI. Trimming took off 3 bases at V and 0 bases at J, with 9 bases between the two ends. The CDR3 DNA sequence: TGTGCCAGCTCACCCTATGGGGGTAGCAATCAGCCCCAGCATTTT. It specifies CASSPYGGSNQPQHF.